These T cell receptor beta chains were read from a single sample in a study of blood T cell repertoires in COVID-19. The method was immunoSEQ multiplex PCR; TCRdb's version includes in-frame clones alone and lacks a portion of them. The sample contains roughly 120,000 clones, about 79% of which appear only once. The material sequenced was peripheral blood. The receptors come from a woman of 80 years or more with active or convalescent COVID-19. Both conserved end residues are part of each CDR3. The D gene is left open where the match is weak. Where a row states a size, it is once, few, many or the class of an expanded clone; other rows omit it.

TRBD2	TRBV19	TRBJ2-7	.	CASSIVPSGRHEQYF	TGTGCCAGTAGTATAGTACCTAGCGGGAGGCATGAGCAGTACTTC
.	TRBV5-1	TRBJ1-1	few	CASSLVPTSDTEAFF	TGCGCCAGCAGCTTGGTTCCGACTAGTGACACTGAAGCTTTCTTT
TRBD2	TRBV19	TRBJ2-1	many	CASSPLGLAGGEQFF	TGTGCCAGTAGTCCTCTGGGACTAGCGGGAGGGGAGCAGTTCTTC
.	TRBV7-2	TRBJ1-1	.	CASSLFSGGDTEAFF	TGTGCCAGCAGCTTATTCTCAGGAGGGGACACTGAAGCTTTCTTT
.	TRBV4-1	TRBJ2-2	.	CASSLTLNTGELFF	TGCGCCAGCAGCCTTACATTGAACACCGGGGAGCTGTTTTTT
.	TRBV24-1	TRBJ2-1	.	CATSDSRSDEQFF	TGTGCCACCAGTGATTCTAGGTCGGATGAGCAGTTCTTC
TRBD2	TRBV9	TRBJ2-7	once	CASSVGSAGDTAGNYEQYF	TGTGCCAGCAGCGTAGGCTCAGCGGGAGATACAGCGGGAAACTACGAGCAGTACTTC
TRBD2	TRBV2	TRBJ2-2	.	CASSGAGALGELFF	TGTGCCAGCAGTGGGGCGGGAGCTCTCGGGGAGCTGTTTTTT
TRBD1	TRBV7-8	TRBJ1-2	few	CASRRDRDGYTF	TGTGCCAGCAGGAGGGACAGGGATGGCTACACCTTC
TRBD1	TRBV7-6	TRBJ2-1	.	CASSPRTGLEDEQFF	TGTGCCAGCAGCCCCAGGACAGGGCTTGAGGATGAGCAGTTCTTC
.	TRBV5-1	TRBJ1-2	.	CASSHGTRNYGYTF	TGCGCCAGCAGCCATGGGACAAGAAACTATGGCTACACCTTC
.	TRBV28	TRBJ2-7	.	CASSLVGENEQYF	TGTGCCAGCAGTTTGGTAGGGGAAAACGAGCAGTACTTC
.	TRBV6-1	TRBJ1-1	.	CASSDRGEAFF	TGTGCCAGCAGTGATAGGGGTGAAGCTTTCTTT
TRBD2	TRBV7-2	TRBJ2-1	.	CASSYPSGPSLNEQFF	TGTGCCAGCAGCTACCCTAGCGGCCCCTCGCTCAATGAGCAGTTCTTC
TRBD2	TRBV7-2	TRBJ2-4	.	CASSSRLAGNKNIQYF	TGTGCCAGCAGCTCACGACTAGCGGGGAACAAAAACATTCAGTACTTC
.	TRBV27	TRBJ2-7	few	CASSLWVGGEQYF	TGTGCCAGCAGTTTATGGGTAGGGGGCGAGCAGTACTTC
TRBD2	TRBV5-1	TRBJ2-7	many	CASSTTLAGGQYF	TGCGCCAGCAGCACTACACTAGCGGGAGGGCAGTACTTC
.	TRBV2	TRBJ2-7	once	CASRLDSTYEQYF	TGTGCCAGCAGGCTAGACAGCACCTACGAGCAGTACTTC
TRBD2	TRBV10-3	TRBJ2-1	.	CAISESPSGASYNEQFF	TGTGCCATCAGTGAGTCGCCTAGCGGGGCCTCCTACAATGAGCAGTTCTTC
TRBD2	TRBV18	TRBJ2-1	.	CASSPRTSGRRYNEQFF	TGTGCCAGCTCACCTAGGACTAGCGGGAGGAGGTACAATGAGCAGTTCTTC
TRBD1	TRBV5-6	TRBJ1-2	.	CASSLGQGALGYTF	TGTGCCAGCAGCTTGGGGCAGGGGGCCTTGGGCTACACCTTC
.	TRBV10-3	TRBJ1-5	few	CAISESGPNVGSNQPQHF	TGTGCCATCAGTGAGAGTGGCCCTAATGTCGGGAGCAATCAGCCCCAGCATTTT
TRBD1	TRBV5-4	TRBJ1-2	.	CASSPGQGPYGYTF	TGTGCCAGCAGCCCGGGACAGGGGCCCTATGGCTACACCTTC
.	TRBV28	TRBJ2-7	.	CASSLLGPRPYEQYF	TGTGCCAGCAGTTTATTGGGCCCTCGACCCTACGAGCAGTACTTC
TRBD2	TRBV5-1	TRBJ2-1	.	CASSGREGYNEQFF	TGCGCCAGCAGTGGGCGGGAGGGCTACAATGAGCAGTTCTTC
TRBD2	TRBV5-5	TRBJ2-2	.	CASSWEKREGRTGELFF	TGTGCCAGCAGCTGGGAAAAGCGGGAGGGCCGTACCGGGGAGCTGTTTTTT
.	TRBV7-2	TRBJ2-1	once	CASSPTGWYNEQFF	TGTGCCAGCAGCCCGACGGGGTGGTACAATGAGCAGTTCTTC
TRBD2	TRBV11-2	TRBJ2-3	.	CASSLVAGGDTQYF	TGTGCCAGCAGCTTAGTAGCGGGAGGAGATACGCAGTATTTT
TRBD1	TRBV7-9	TRBJ1-1	.	CASSGRDRGHTEAFF	TGTGCCAGCAGCGGGCGGGACAGGGGGCACACTGAAGCTTTCTTT
TRBD2	TRBV6-2/TRBV6-3	TRBJ2-2	once	CASSRLGAGVPGELFF	TGTGCCAGCAGTCGTTTGGGAGCGGGAGTTCCCGGGGAGCTGTTTTTT
.	TRBV19	TRBJ2-6	.	CASSLAGRSGANVLTF	TGTGCCAGTAGTTTAGCAGGGCGCTCTGGGGCCAACGTCCTGACTTTC
.	TRBV11-2	TRBJ1-3	.	CASSLFRKRGNTIYF	TGTGCCAGCAGTTTATTTCGAAAGAGAGGAAACACCATATATTTT
TRBD2	TRBV19	TRBJ2-2	.	CASSIGLAGVTGELFF	TGTGCCAGTAGTATCGGGCTAGCGGGAGTCACCGGGGAGCTGTTTTTT
.	TRBV5-1	TRBJ1-2	.	CASSLGGGDNGYTF	TGCGCCAGCAGCTTGGGAGGAGGGGATAATGGCTACACCTTC
TRBD1	TRBV6-2/TRBV6-3	TRBJ1-5	.	CASSMAGGRGIFSNQPQHF	TGTGCCAGCAGTATGGCCGGTGGCAGGGGGATTTTTAGCAATCAGCCCCAGCATTTT
TRBD2	TRBV5-4	TRBJ2-1	once	CASSLGIESGSFNNEQFF	TGTGCCAGCAGCTTGGGGATAGAAAGCGGGAGCTTCAACAATGAGCAGTTCTTC
TRBD2	TRBV4-1	TRBJ2-5	.	CASSQDMREGRETQYF	TGCGCCAGCAGCCAAGATATGAGGGAGGGCCGGGAGACCCAGTACTTC
.	TRBV5-5	TRBJ2-7	.	CASSLVGAGTYEQYF	TGTGCCAGCAGCTTGGTGGGGGCAGGAACCTACGAGCAGTACTTC
TRBD2	TRBV5-1	TRBJ2-1	.	CASSLGLAGNNEQFF	TGCGCCAGCAGCCTGGGACTAGCGGGAAACAATGAGCAGTTCTTC